The clone carrying this T cell receptor beta chain was counted between two and nine times. 5'RACE with constant-segment primers built TCRalpha and TCRbeta cDNA libraries with UMIs. Each CDR3 protein is one row after TCRdb ran MiXCR on the 5' RACE reads. Here the sample spans roughly 410,000 distinct CDR3 sequences, less than 25% being singletons. This sample stems from a study of T-cell memory formation after mild COVID-19. Material for sequencing was PBMCs or a T cell subset sorted from them (not recorded which). The TCR originated in an adult woman who had mild COVID-19 (a few samples of this study predate the infection). Cell type and time point are not known.

CDR3 sequence: CSALGQGAHYEQYF. The CDR3 coding sequence is TGCAGTGCCCTGGGACAGGGGGCGCACTACGAGCAGTACTTC. This rearrangement joins TRBV20-1 to TRBJ2-7, with 12 bases lining up with TRBD1. Germline V gene sequence: CDR1 DFQATT, CDR2 SNEGSKA (reference sequence). CDR3 length equals 14 residues. Trimming took 6 bases from V and 3 from J; bases not matched to a gene: 6.